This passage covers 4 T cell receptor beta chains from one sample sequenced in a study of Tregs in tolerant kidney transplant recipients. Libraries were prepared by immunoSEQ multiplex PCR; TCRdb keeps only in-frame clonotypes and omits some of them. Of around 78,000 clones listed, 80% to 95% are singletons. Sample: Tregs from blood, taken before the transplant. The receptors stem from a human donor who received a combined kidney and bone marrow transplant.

Here the CDR3 DNA reads TGTGCCTGGAGGGAGACAGGAACTAACTATGGCTACACCTTC. This sequence encodes CAWRETGTNYGYTF. The chain couples TRBV30 to TRBJ1-2; possible D gene TRBD1, 6 bases. The CDR3 has 14 amino acids. Trimming took 3 bases from V and 0 from J, leaving 11 bases between them. In germline, CDR1 is GTSNPN, CDR2 SVGIG (reference sequence).

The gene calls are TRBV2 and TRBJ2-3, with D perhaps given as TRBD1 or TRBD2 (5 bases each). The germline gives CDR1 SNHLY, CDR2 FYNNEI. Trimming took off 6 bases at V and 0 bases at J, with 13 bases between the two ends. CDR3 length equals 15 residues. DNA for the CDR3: TGTGCCAGCAGGAGGGGTAGTACTAGCACAGATACGCAGTATTTT. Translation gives CASRRGSTSTDTQYF. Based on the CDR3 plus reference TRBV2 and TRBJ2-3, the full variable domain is EPEVTQTPSHQVTQMGQEVILRCVPISNHLYFYWYRQILGQKVEFLVSFYNNEISEKSEIFDDQFSVERPDGSNFTLKIRSTKLEDSAMYFCASRRGSTSTDTQYFGPGTRLTVL.

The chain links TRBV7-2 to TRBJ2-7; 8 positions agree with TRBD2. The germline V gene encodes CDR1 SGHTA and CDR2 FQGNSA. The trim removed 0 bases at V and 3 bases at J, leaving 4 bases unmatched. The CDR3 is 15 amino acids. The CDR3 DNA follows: TGTGCCAGCAGCTTAGCTTGGACTAGCAGCTACGAGCAGTACTTC. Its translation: CASSLAWTSSYEQYF.

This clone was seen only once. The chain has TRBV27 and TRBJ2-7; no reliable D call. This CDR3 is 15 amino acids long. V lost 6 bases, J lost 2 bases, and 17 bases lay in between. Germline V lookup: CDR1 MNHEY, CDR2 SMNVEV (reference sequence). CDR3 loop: CASSRSLTVTYEQYF. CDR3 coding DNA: TGTGCCAGCAGCCGTTCCCTCACAGTAACCTACGAGCAGTACTTC.